Given below is one T cell receptor beta chain in context. Its specificity is not known. The data were taken from a study of persistence of HIV-infected CD4 T cells. Germline V CDR1 and CDR2: SGHDN, FVKESK. Unmatched junction bases numbered 8, after V lost 1 base and J lost 5 bases. The CDR3 is made up of 16 amino acids. Cells were stimulated with overlapping HIV-1 Gag 15-mer peptides. Sorted nonresponding memory CD4+ T cells were CD40L-negative, CD69-negative, CD45RO-high. Donors had CD4+ T cell counts above 400 cells/uL and were CMV-seropositive. PBMCs were depleted of CD8+ T cells before stimulation. The immunoSEQ assay was version 4, run in survey mode. Some clones are missing from TCRdb's copy, which holds only in-frame ones; the method was immunoSEQ multiplex PCR. The sample lists tens of thousands of clones; roughly 74% were seen once.

Sequencing was performed on CD4+ T cells sorted from PBMCs after approximately 18-hour stimulation, taken from a patient who received antiretroviral therapy. The receptor was isolated from an adult man with HIV who was CMV-seropositive. The J gene is TRBJ2-5, the V gene TRBV14; 9 bases are shared with TRBD1. CDR3 region: CASSQVAGQGWETQYF. CDR3 nucleotides: TGTGCCAGCAGCCAAGTGGCGGGACAGGGTTGGGAGACCCAGTACTTC. The full variable domain, with the rest looked up from reference TRBV14 and TRBJ2-5, is EAGVTQFPSHSVIEKGQTVTLRCDPISGHDNLYWYRRVMGKEIKFLLHFVKESKQDESGMPNNRFLAERTGGTYSTLKVQPAELEDSGVYFCASSQVAGQGWETQYFGPGTRLLVL.